The 31 T cell receptor beta chains listed next were all sequenced from one sample in a study of T cells in Graves' hyperthyroidism and ophthalmopathy (dated by TCRdb to between 2018 and 2021). Libraries were built with multiplex PCR. Sequenced on an Illumina HiSeq 2000. Amplification of TCR beta CDR3 regions was carried out from RNA transcripts. The TCR CDR3 was subjected to a first round of RT-PCR using the HTBI primer set and the Qiagen OneStep RT-PCR kit. TCRdb passed the public sequencing reads through fastp at Q25 and MiXCR, retaining productive beta sequences. Entries are consolidated by CDR3 protein sequence, retaining the most common genes and DNA. This sample lists hundreds of thousands of distinct CDR3 sequences; 15% to 18% were detected once. Clones ranked in the top ten supply 13% to 15% of the sample. Source material: blood. These receptors originate from a woman younger than 35 with Graves' hyperthyroidism.

This clonotype occurred a few times. The gene calls are TRBV20-1 and TRBJ1-4, with D perhaps TRBD1 (6 bases). CDR3 length equals 15 residues. V was cut by 3 bases and J by 3 bases, with 14 bases left in between. Germline-derived CDR1 and CDR2 are DFQATT and SNEGSKA (reference sequence). Written as DNA, the CDR3 is TGCAGTGCTAGCCTGGGGGCGCCGTCTAATGAAAAACTGTTTTTT. It translates to CSASLGAPSNEKLFF.

The gene calls are TRBV11-2 and TRBJ1-1; D gene ambiguous. Germline CDR1 SGHAT, CDR2 FQNNGV. This CDR3 contains 13 residues. V lost 8 bases to trimming and J lost 4 bases, with 14 bases between them. Here the CDR3 reads CASAKAGGTEAFF. The CDR3 DNA sequence: TGTGCCAGCGCGAAGGCCGGAGGCACTGAAGCTTTCTTT.

On this clonotype itself: A much larger clone sits a single nucleotide away, making a read error possible. The chain links TRBV29-1 to TRBJ1-1, with a tentative D call TRBD1 (5 bases). Trimming stripped 3 bases from V and 5 bases from J, with 16 bases between. CDR3 length: 14 amino acids. The V gene's germline CDR1 is SQVTM and CDR2 ANQGSEA. The CDR3, as DNA: TGCAGCGTTGACTGGGGGACGACGGGGACTGAAGCTTTCTTT. Its translation: CSVDWGTTGTEAFF.

The chain combines TRBV4-3 with TRBJ2-3; 8 bases agree with TRBD2. CDR3 size: 17 residues. Germline V CDR1 and CDR2: LGHNA, YSLEER. J gave up 3 bases and V 5 bases, and 13 bases lay outside the gene matches. The CDR3 DNA is TGCGCCAGCAGCTACATGGTGAGCGGGAGCGGTACAGATACGCAGTATTTT. The encoded protein is CASSYMVSGSGTDTQYF.

This clonotype was seen repeatedly, ten times or more. The chain uses TRBV28 and TRBJ2-1, with 11 nucleotides matching TRBD2. Germline CDR1 and CDR2: MDHEN and SYDVKM. Germline trimming cut 1 base from V and 5 bases from J; bases unmatched to any gene: 4. The CDR3 consists of 16 residues. The CDR3: CASSLYTSGSHNEQFF. The CDR3, as DNA: TGTGCCAGCAGTTTATATACTAGCGGGAGCCACAATGAGCAGTTCTTC.

J is TRBJ2-2 and V is TRBV5-1; 7 bases align to TRBD1. V shed 3 bases and J 4 bases; nucleotides not matched to a gene: 9. Looked up from germline, CDR1 is SGHRS and CDR2 is YFSETQ. This CDR3 comprises 16 residues. The CDR3 sequence: CASSSQTGQGTGELFF. CDR3 bases: TGCGCCAGCAGCTCCCAGACAGGGCAGGGCACCGGGGAGCTGTTTTTT.

This clonotype occurred many times. The chain employs TRBV6-6 and TRBJ1-1; no firm D call. V was cut by 0 bases and J by 6 bases, with 5 bases left in between. Germline V gene sequence: CDR1 MNHNY, CDR2 SVGAGI (reference sequence). CDR3 length equals 12 residues. CDR3 residues: CASSYSASEAFF. The CDR3 DNA sequence: TGTGCCAGCAGTTACTCGGCATCTGAAGCTTTCTTT.

The chain is built from TRBV6-6 and TRBJ2-7; 9 positions match TRBD1. Germline-derived CDR1 and CDR2 are MNHNY and SVGAGI (reference sequence). J lost 6 bases, V lost 1 base, and 1 base had no gene match. CDR3 size: 13 residues. The DNA of the CDR3 is TGTGCCAGCAGTTACTACAGGGGGCTCGAGCAGTACTTC. Translating it yields CASSYYRGLEQYF.

The V gene is TRBV20-1, the J gene TRBJ2-7; TRBD1 matches 9 bases. Germline CDR1 is DFQATT and CDR2 is SNEGSKA (reference sequence). The CDR3 consists of 14 residues. V lost 4 bases and J lost 7; bases outside the gene matches: 11. The CDR3 region is CSAKWDRVKGEQYF. CDR3 nucleotide sequence: TGCAGTGCTAAGTGGGACAGGGTGAAGGGAGAGCAGTACTTC.

Ten or more counts support this clonotype. The J gene is TRBJ1-2, the V gene TRBV2; D unresolved. Trimming removed 4 bases at V and 5 bases at J, with 2 bases between. CDR1 SNHLY and CDR2 FYNNEI come from the germline V gene. The CDR3 has 10 residues. The CDR3 coding sequence is TGTGCCAGCAGTGGTTATGGCTACACCTTC. It codes for CASSGYGYTF.

In its sample, this clonotype was seen many times. The chain employs TRBV7-9 and TRBJ1-1; no firm D call. Germline assignment: CDR1 SEHNR and CDR2 FQNEAQ (reference sequence). V was cut by 1 base and J by 7 bases, with 16 bases left in between. CDR3 length: 15 residues. This CDR3 reads CASSLGAGIFNEAFF. The CDR3, as DNA: TGTGCCAGCAGCTTAGGTGCAGGTATATTCAATGAAGCTTTCTTT.

The chain recombines TRBV6-5 with TRBJ1-5; 9 bases are shared with TRBD1. Germline CDR1 and CDR2: MNHEY and SVGAGI. The CDR3 covers 17 residues. The V segment lost 1 base and the J segment 2 bases; nucleotides outside the gene matches: 6. CDR3 DNA: TGTGCCAGCAGTTACTGGGGAGGACAGGGGCGCAATCAGCCCCAGCATTTT. Translating gives CASSYWGGQGRNQPQHF.

This clonotype was detected only a few times. The chain couples TRBV29-1 to TRBJ2-3; no clear D gene. Germline CDR1 SQVTM, CDR2 ANQGSEA. The ends were cut back, 3 bases at V and 3 bases at J, with 10 bases in the middle. This CDR3 spans 13 amino acids. This CDR3 is CSVEADPTDTQYF. The CDR3 DNA follows: TGCAGCGTTGAGGCAGACCCGACAGATACGCAGTATTTT.

This clonotype appeared many times. The chain couples TRBV12-3 or TRBV12-4 to TRBJ1-5; 8 nucleotides agree with TRBD1. The CDR3 contains 16 residues. V was pared by 4 bases and J by 3 bases, with 8 bases of the junction left unmatched. In nucleotides, the CDR3 is TGTGCCAGCAGTTCCAATCAGGGGGCCACCAATCAGCCCCAGCATTTT. It specifies CASSSNQGATNQPQHF.

This clonotype came up a few times. The rearrangement uses TRBV28 and TRBJ2-1, with D perhaps TRBD2 (6 bases). Germline V gives CDR1 MDHEN, CDR2 SYDVKM. The CDR3 runs 15 residues. The V and J ends lost 7 bases and 0 bases respectively, with 13 bases between them. CDR3 in amino acids: CASTLGRGSYNEQFF. For the CDR3, the DNA is TGTGCCAGCACCCTGGGGCGGGGCTCCTACAATGAGCAGTTCTTC.

There are a few counts of this clonotype. The V call is TRBV20-1, the J call TRBJ1-3; D is unresolved. V shed 5 bases and J shed 0 bases, with 14 bases lying between them. The CDR3 covers 15 residues. Germline V gene lookup returns CDR1 DFQATT and CDR2 SNEGSKA (reference sequence). The CDR3 nucleotides read TGCAGTGCTGGGGTCGGGCGCGTCTCTGGAAACACCATATATTTT. It encodes CSAGVGRVSGNTIYF.

This clonotype was found many times. The CDR3 region has the DNA TGTGCCAGCAGCTCGGTAGCGGGGGGGGGCAATGAGCAGTTCTTC. As protein: CASSSVAGGGNEQFF. The chain uses TRBV7-2 and TRBJ2-1; 11 nucleotides match TRBD2. Germline loops: CDR1 SGHTA, CDR2 FQGNSA. After removal of 4 bases from V and 6 bases from J, the junction contained 5 bases not matched to a gene. This CDR3 is built from 15 residues.

Ten or more counts support this clonotype. This chain joins TRBV28 and TRBJ1-1, with D unclear. From germline, CDR1 is MDHEN and CDR2 SYDVKM. The ends were cut back, 3 bases at V and 0 bases at J, with 8 bases in the middle. The CDR3 runs to 14 residues. The CDR3 loop is CASSFARMNTEAFF. CDR3 nucleotides: TGTGCCAGCAGTTTTGCCAGGATGAACACTGAAGCTTTCTTT.

This clonotype was seen many times. The rearrangement uses TRBV12-3 or TRBV12-4 and TRBJ2-7; a weak D match, TRBD1 (7 bases). V was clipped by 6 bases and J by 2 bases, with 14 bases between them. The CDR3 consists of 14 residues. The CDR3 protein is CASSPQGGPYEQYF. The CDR3 nucleotides read TGTGCCAGCAGCCCGCAGGGGGGACCCTACGAGCAGTACTTC.

This clonotype was counted many times. The rearrangement links TRBV20-1 to TRBJ2-1; D not resolved. Trimming pared 0 bases from V and 7 bases from J, leaving 7 bases between. There are 12 residues in the CDR3. Germline loops: CDR1 DFQATT, CDR2 SNEGSKA (reference sequence). The CDR3 is CSARDGPNEQFF. DNA for the CDR3: TGCAGTGCTAGAGATGGGCCGAATGAGCAGTTCTTC.

In regard to this clonotype: This may come from a read error, since a much larger clone is one base off. The chain carries TRBV12-5 and TRBJ2-1; either TRBD1 or TRBD2 may fit D (5 bases each). Trimming removed 6 bases at V and 2 bases at J, with 14 bases between. This CDR3 has 15 residues. Per germline, CDR1 LGHNT and CDR2 FRNRAP. The CDR3 nucleotides read TGTGCTAGTGGGTCGGGACCTCCGACCTACAATGAGCAGTTCTTC. It is translated as CASGSGPPTYNEQFF.

The sample holds many counts of this clonotype. The gene calls are TRBV12-3 or TRBV12-4 and TRBJ1-5, with 9 bases matching TRBD1. This CDR3 spans 15 amino acids. V was clipped by 1 base and J by 5 bases; unmatched bases: 3. CDR3 residues: CASSLDGTGYQPQHF. The DNA for the CDR3 is TGTGCCAGCAGTTTAGACGGGACAGGGTATCAGCCCCAGCATTTT.

This clonotype was seen repeatedly, ten times or more. The chain joins TRBV2 to TRBJ2-3; D is ambiguous. The CDR3 has 15 amino acids. Trimming took off 8 bases at V and 0 bases at J, with 15 bases between the two ends. Germline V gene lookup returns CDR1 SNHLY and CDR2 FYNNEI. The CDR3: CASWSWGSSTDTQYF. In nucleotides, the CDR3 is TGTGCCAGCTGGTCTTGGGGTTCGAGCACAGATACGCAGTATTTT.

The gene calls are TRBV7-4 and TRBJ1-2; no reliable D call. CDR1 is SGHVT, CDR2 SQSDAQ, per germline. The CDR3 runs 15 residues. V was trimmed by 7 bases and J by 2 bases, leaving 17 bases between them. The CDR3 nucleotides read TGTGCCAGCACCTACACCCTAGACCGAAACTATGGCTACACCTTC. Amino acids: CASTYTLDRNYGYTF.

This clonotype showed up many times. This chain links TRBV10-3 with TRBJ1-2, with TRBD1 as a possible D gene (6 bases). With 6 bases removed from V and 1 base from J, the gap between germline ends came to 18 bases. Germline CDR1 reads ENHRY; CDR2 reads SYGVKD. This CDR3 region has 16 residues. CDR3 sequence: CAISDAQGALNYGYTF. CDR3 bases: TGTGCCATCAGCGACGCACAGGGTGCCCTTAACTATGGCTACACCTTC.

This clonotype was picked up many times. J is TRBJ1-1 and V is TRBV29-1, with TRBD1 identical over 11 bases. The ends lost 0 bases at V and 9 bases at J; junction bases unmatched: 3. Germline V CDR1 and CDR2: SQVTM, ANQGSEA. The CDR3 spans 13 residues. This chain's CDR3 is CSVEDGDRGKAFF. Written as DNA, the CDR3 is TGCAGCGTTGAAGATGGGGACAGGGGGAAAGCTTTCTTT. Using reference TRBV29-1 and TRBJ1-1 for the parts outside the CDR3, the full variable domain is SAVISQKPSRDICQRGTSLTIQCQVDSQVTMMFWYRQQPGQSLTLIATANQGSEATYESGFVIDKFPISRPNLTFSTLTVSNMSPEDSSIYLCSVEDGDRGKAFFGQGTRLTVV.

This clonotype has ten or more counts. The chain recombines TRBV7-9 with TRBJ2-7; D unresolved. Trimming left V 5 bases short and J 7 bases short, with 18 bases between. CDR1 is SEHNR, CDR2 FQNEAQ, per germline (reference sequence). The CDR3 spans 14 residues. CDR3 in DNA: TGTGCCAGCAGCCCGCGCGGCAGGCTTTTGGAGCAGTACTTC. Its translation: CASSPRGRLLEQYF.

This clonotype was seen many times. The chain joins TRBV18 to TRBJ1-1, with D perhaps matching TRBD1 (5 bases). Germline V gene data show CDR1 as KGHSH and CDR2 as LQKENI. The CDR3 contains 16 residues. The V and J ends lost 4 bases and 3 bases respectively, with 18 bases between them. CDR3 sequence (DNA): TGTGCCAGCTCACGGCAGGGAGGCACGCACGACACTGAAGCTTTCTTT. Amino acid sequence: CASSRQGGTHDTEAFF.

This clonotype was detected a few times. This rearrangement joins TRBV18 to TRBJ1-3, with D possibly TRBD1 on 5 matching bases. The CDR3 loop spans 16 amino acids. Germline V gene sequence: CDR1 KGHSH, CDR2 LQKENI. Trimming stripped 4 bases from V and 0 bases from J, with 13 bases between. CDR3 DNA sequence: TGTGCCAGCTCACAATCGGACAAGAGCTCTGGAAACACCATATATTTT. This codes for CASSQSDKSSGNTIYF.

This clonotype showed up just a few times. V and J are TRBV27 and TRBJ1-6; 11 positions agree with TRBD1. Unmatched junction bases numbered 7, after V lost 6 bases and J lost 6 bases. This CDR3 comprises 16 residues. The germline CDR1 and CDR2 sequences are MNHEY and SMNVEV (reference sequence). The CDR3 bases are TGTGCCAGCAGCCCCCCCGGGACAGGGGGTAATTCACCCCTCCACTTT. It is translated as CASSPPGTGGNSPLHF.

This clonotype was counted ten times or more. This chain joins TRBV5-1 and TRBJ2-1; 8 bases line up with TRBD1. Germline CDR1 is SGHRS and CDR2 is YFSETQ. J gave up 8 bases and V 3 bases, and 13 bases lay outside the gene matches. The CDR3 runs 16 residues. DNA of the CDR3: TGCGCCAGCAGCTGGACAGGGAAAGCATGGATGGATGAGCAGTTCTTC. Residues: CASSWTGKAWMDEQFF.